The T cell receptor beta chain described here comes from a study of blood T cells in healthy people across ages. Extractions gave at least 5.5 micrograms of total RNA per sample. Using a J-beta primer mix together with a sample-barcoded 5' primer, a second PCR was run for roughly 6 to 11 cycles. TCRdb fed the 5' RACE reads into MiXCR, producing one record per CDR3 protein. Found here are 700,000 or so distinct CDR3 sequences, roughly two fifths of them singletons; the top ten hold approximately 31%. In its sample, this clonotype was seen a few times. Trimming at V came to 5 bases and at J to 7 bases, leaving 5 bases not matched to a gene. There are 14 residues in the CDR3. CDR1 and CDR2 from the germline V gene are SGHTA and FQGNSA.

This chain joins TRBV7-2 and TRBJ2-1; 10 bases are a match to TRBD1. The TCR originated in a man older than 75 in good health. The sequenced material came from blood. The CDR3, as DNA: TGTGCCAGCAGCAACAGACAGGGGGCGAATGAGCAGTTCTTC. This codes for CASSNRQGANEQFF.